Each of the 32 T cell receptor beta chains below was sequenced from the same sample in a study of OX40 agonist ivuxolimab in advanced cancers. Library construction relied on the immunoSEQ multiplex PCR assay. TCRdb took this table from immuneACCESS and kept in-frame rearrangements with V and J called. Such tables lack part of the clones; where checked against another copy, unresolved V genes explain under half of the gap, and the rest is unexplained. In this sample the table shows roughly 100,000 clones, around 85% of which occur a single time. The ten top clones hold less than 5% of the sample. The specimen comprised CD4+ or CD8+ T cells sorted from blood, sampled in a trial of the OX40 agonist ivuxolimab. These receptors were collected from an adult with an advanced solid tumor such as melanoma, head and neck, liver or kidney cancer.

This chain joins TRBV13 and TRBJ2-1; TRBD1 might be the D (6 bases). This CDR3 has 15 residues. Germline V gene sequence: CDR1 PRHDT, CDR2 FYEKMQ (reference sequence). The V end was cut by 3 bases, the J end by 2 bases, with 11 bases between. CDR3 nucleotide sequence: TGTGCCAGCAGCTTGGGCAGGGGCACCTACAATGAGCAGTTCTTC. Amino acids: CASSLGRGTYNEQFF. The full variable domain, with the rest looked up from reference TRBV13 and TRBJ2-1, is AAGVIQSPRHLIKEKRETATLKCYPIPRHDTVYWYQQGPGQDPQFLISFYEKMQSDKGSIPDRFSAQQFSDYHSELNMSSLELGDSALYFCASSLGRGTYNEQFFGPGTRLTVL.

The table lists this clone with a count of one. In DNA form, the CDR3 reads TGTGCCAGCAGCTTAGATCTTGGCGGACTAGCGGTACAAGAGACCCAGTACTTC. This gives the protein CASSLDLGGLAVQETQYF. The gene calls are TRBV11-2 and TRBJ2-5, with 10 bases aligning to TRBD2. V lost 0 bases to trimming and J lost 2 bases; unmatched junction nucleotides: 9. Germline V gives CDR1 SGHAT, CDR2 FQNNGV. This CDR3 comprises 18 residues.

As concerns this clone: The junction departs from germline at one end; a sequencing error may be responsible. This chain joins TRBV7-7 and TRBJ2-5; 10 positions agree with TRBD2. Germline V CDR1 and CDR2: SSHAT, FNYEAQ (reference sequence). The CDR3 length is 17 residues. CDR3 sequence reads: CASSLATSGMYQETQYF. The CDR3 DNA follows: TGTGCTAGCAGCTTAGCCACTAGCGGGATGTACCAAGAGACCCAGTACTTC.

V usage is TRBV27 and J usage is TRBJ2-2; tentative D call: TRBD1 (6 bases). Germline lookup yields CDR1 MNHEY and CDR2 SMNVEV (reference sequence). V lost 7 bases and J lost 1, with 7 bases in between. The CDR3 length is 13 residues. CDR3 sequence: CASIQGNTGELFF. The CDR3 DNA reads as TGTGCCAGCATACAGGGGAACACCGGGGAGCTGTTTTTT.

V is TRBV30 and J is TRBJ2-7; D tentatively reads TRBD1 or TRBD2 (6 bases each). Looked up from germline, CDR1 is GTSNPN and CDR2 is SVGIG (reference sequence). The germline V and J ends were trimmed by 6 bases and 5 bases, with 23 bases remaining between them. The CDR3 spans 15 residues. This chain's CDR3 is CACREATGRGNEQYF. CDR3 nucleotide sequence: TGTGCCTGCAGAGAAGCGACAGGCCGCGGGAACGAGCAGTACTTC. Full variable domain (remainder filled in from reference TRBV30 and TRBJ2-7): SQTIHQWPATLVQPVGSPLSLECTVEGTSNPNLYWYRQAAGRGLQLLFYSVGIGQISSEVPQNLSASRPQDRQFILSSKKLLLSDSGFYLCACREATGRGNEQYFGPGTRLTVT.

The V gene is TRBV27, the J gene TRBJ2-5; D is uncertain. Germline V lookup: CDR1 MNHEY, CDR2 SMNVEV (reference sequence). The CDR3 is 13 amino acids. V shed 8 bases and J shed 6 bases, with 16 bases lying between them. The CDR3 loop reads CASAWTSTQTQYF. CDR3 bases: TGTGCCAGCGCATGGACCTCGACGCAGACCCAGTACTTC.

V gene TRBV5-4 combines with J gene TRBJ2-5; D gene unclear. The V gene's germline CDR1 is SGHNT and CDR2 YYREEE (reference sequence). V gave up 3 bases and J gave up 5 bases, with 11 bases separating them. The CDR3 spans 13 residues. The CDR3 DNA reads TGTGCCAGCAGCTCTACTTCCCGGGAGACCCAGTACTTC. This translates into CASSSTSRETQYF.

The chain couples TRBV7-3 to TRBJ2-7; D is possibly TRBD1 or TRBD2 (5 bases each). Germline loops: CDR1 SGHTA, CDR2 FQGTGA. The CDR3 consists of 18 residues. Trimming cost V 3 bases and J 1 base, with 22 bases left between them. Written as DNA, the CDR3 is TGTGCCAGCAGCTTTGGGATCTCCGGGACCAAAGTGTCCTACGAGCAGTACTTC. It is translated as CASSFGISGTKVSYEQYF. Together with reference TRBV7-3 and TRBJ2-7, the CDR3 gives the full variable domain: GAGVSQTPSNKVTEKGKYVELRCDPISGHTALYWYRQSLGQGPEFLIYFQGTGAADDSGLPNDRFFAVRPEGSVSTLKIQRTERGDSAVYLCASSFGISGTKVSYEQYFGPGTRLTVT.

CDR3 sequence reads: CASSALTGGTGELFF. The CDR3 coding sequence is TGTGCCAGCAGTGCCCTGACGGGGGGAACCGGGGAGCTGTTTTTT. This chain connects TRBV2 to TRBJ2-2, with TRBD2 matching 7 bases. Losses at the gene ends were 4 bases for V and 5 bases for J; bases not matched to a gene: 7. The CDR3 is 15 residues long. From germline, CDR1 is SNHLY and CDR2 FYNNEI. Supplemented by reference TRBV2 and TRBJ2-2, the full variable domain reads EPEVTQTPSHQVTQMGQEVILRCVPISNHLYFYWYRQILGQKVEFLVSFYNNEISEKSEIFDDQFSVERPDGSNFTLKIRSTKLEDSAMYFCASSALTGGTGELFFGEGSRLTVL.

The chain links TRBV19 to TRBJ2-1, with D maybe TRBD2 (6 bases). The CDR3 contains 16 residues. CDR1 and CDR2 from the germline V gene are LNHDA and SQIVND (reference sequence). V shed 10 bases and J shed 1 base, with 20 bases lying between them. The CDR3 DNA is TGTGCCACAAGCTTCGGAACTAGCCTTTCCTACAATGAGCAGTTCTTC. This gives the protein CATSFGTSLSYNEQFF.

V usage is TRBV4-3 and J usage is TRBJ1-3, with no clear D. The ends were cut back, 1 base at V and 0 bases at J, with 13 bases in the middle. Germline V gives CDR1 LGHNA, CDR2 YSLEER. The CDR3 is 17 amino acids. The CDR3 loop reads CASSQVVSDSSGNTIYF. DNA of the CDR3: TGCGCCAGCAGCCAAGTAGTTAGTGATAGCTCTGGAAACACCATATATTTT.

The chain employs TRBV5-5 and TRBJ2-6; D might be TRBD1 (5 bases). The ends were cut back, 4 bases at V and 15 bases at J, with 11 bases in the middle. The CDR3 consists of 11 residues. Germline V gene lookup returns CDR1 SGHKS and CDR2 YYEKEE (reference sequence). In DNA, the CDR3 is TGTGCCAGCAGCGTTACAGGTGGCCTGACTTTC. Its translation: CASSVTGGLTF.

The gene calls are TRBV5-6 and TRBJ2-5; 7 bases align to TRBD2. This CDR3 has 13 residues. Germline CDR1 is SGHDT and CDR2 is YYEEEE. After removal of 1 base from V and 5 bases from J, the junction contained 2 bases not matched to a gene. CDR3 amino acids: CASSLTSDETQYF. The DNA for the CDR3 is TGTGCCAGCAGCTTGACTAGCGACGAGACCCAGTACTTC.

This chain uses TRBV2 with TRBJ1-4, with 7 bases fitting TRBD1. Trimming removed 4 bases from V and 8 bases from J; junction bases left unmatched: 1. Germline V gives CDR1 SNHLY, CDR2 FYNNEI. The CDR3 runs 12 residues. CDR3 region: CASSGTGEKLFF. The CDR3, as DNA: TGTGCCAGCAGTGGGACAGGCGAAAAACTGTTTTTT. The full variable domain, rest sourced from reference TRBV2 and TRBJ1-4, is EPEVTQTPSHQVTQMGQEVILRCVPISNHLYFYWYRQILGQKVEFLVSFYNNEISEKSEIFDDQFSVERPDGSNFTLKIRSTKLEDSAMYFCASSGTGEKLFFGSGTQLSVL.

The chain has TRBV6-5 and TRBJ2-7, with 9 bases aligning to TRBD2. Germline CDR1 is MNHEY and CDR2 is SVGAGI. The length of the CDR3 is 14 residues. Germline trimming cut 5 bases from V and 3 bases from J; bases unmatched to any gene: 5. The CDR3 loop reads CASSTGLARYEQYF. The CDR3 nucleotides are TGTGCCAGCAGTACCGGACTAGCGCGCTACGAGCAGTACTTC.

This rearrangement joins TRBV5-6 to TRBJ1-2; D gene ambiguous. The CDR3 sequence is 13 residues long. Germline V gives CDR1 SGHDT, CDR2 YYEEEE. V lost 3 bases and J lost 2, with 8 bases in between. CDR3 in amino acids: CASSYGRNYGYTF. CDR3 sequence (DNA): TGTGCCAGCAGCTACGGACGGAACTATGGCTACACCTTC.

The genes are TRBV6-1 and TRBJ2-1; 9 bases line up with TRBD1. The germline CDR1 and CDR2 sequences are MNHNS and SASEGT. This CDR3 is built from 16 residues. V gave up 0 bases and J gave up 4 bases; unmatched junction bases: 4. The CDR3 DNA follows: TGTGCCAGCAGTGAAGCGGACAGGGGCCCTTACAATGAGCAGTTCTTC. Translation gives CASSEADRGPYNEQFF.

V gene TRBV21-1 combines with J gene TRBJ2-7; the DNA was not compared with TRBD1, the D call given in the table. TRBV21-1 is a pseudogene segment. The CDR3 spans 15 residues. Here the CDR3 DNA reads TGTGCCAGCAGCAAAGGACAGGGGGCCAGGTACGAGCAGTACTTC. This translates into CASSKGQGARYEQYF.

This rearrangement joins TRBV7-3 to TRBJ2-1, with a possible D match to TRBD2 (5 bases). The CDR3 loop spans 13 amino acids. The germline V gene has CDR1 SGHTA and CDR2 FQGTGA. V was clipped by 2 bases and J by 10 bases, with 12 bases between them. The DNA of the CDR3 is TGTGCCAGCAGCTTAGGACTCCTTGGCGAGCAGTTCTTC. This sequence encodes CASSLGLLGEQFF. The whole variable domain, remainder taken from reference TRBV7-3 and TRBJ2-1, is GAGVSQTPSNKVTEKGKYVELRCDPISGHTALYWYRQSLGQGPEFLIYFQGTGAADDSGLPNDRFFAVRPEGSVSTLKIQRTERGDSAVYLCASSLGLLGEQFFGPGTRLTVL.

At least ten counts were recorded for this clone. The chain couples TRBV6-1 to TRBJ1-2, with D unclear. This CDR3 has 12 residues. Trimming took off 3 bases at V and 6 bases at J, with 8 bases between the two ends. In germline, CDR1 is MNHNS, CDR2 SASEGT. This chain's CDR3 is CASSERHNGYTF. The CDR3, as DNA: TGTGCCAGCAGTGAGAGACATAATGGCTACACCTTC.

This rearrangement joins TRBV28 to TRBJ1-5; maybe TRBD1 (6 bases). The germline CDR1 and CDR2 sequences are MDHEN and SYDVKM. Trimming shortened V by 6 bases and J by 3 bases, and 12 bases separated the two germline ends. The CDR3 runs 14 residues. The CDR3 reads CASRDGQPNQPQHF. CDR3 nucleotide sequence: TGTGCCAGCAGGGACGGACAGCCCAATCAGCCCCAGCATTTT.

V usage is TRBV5-4 and J usage is TRBJ2-5; 9 nucleotides align to TRBD1. V lost 0 bases, J lost 5 bases, and 8 bases stayed unmatched. The CDR3 has 16 residues. Per germline, CDR1 SGHNT and CDR2 YYREEE (reference sequence). The CDR3 protein is CASSLARDRVVETQYF. The CDR3 DNA reads TGTGCCAGCAGCTTGGCCCGGGACAGGGTTGTCGAGACCCAGTACTTC.

V usage is TRBV6-4 and J usage is TRBJ2-3, with a weak D call TRBD2 (6 bases). V lost 3 bases and J lost 2, with 12 bases in between. This CDR3 contains 15 residues. Germline V CDR1 and CDR2: MRHNA, SNTAGT. CDR3 DNA sequence: TGTGCCAGCAGTGATGTTGCGGGGTCCACAGATACGCAGTATTTT. Amino acid sequence: CASSDVAGSTDTQYF.

The chain couples TRBV7-9 to TRBJ1-1; D possibly corresponds to TRBD1 (5 bases). CDR1 and CDR2 (germline): SEHNR, FQNEAQ (reference sequence). The V end lost 5 bases, the J end lost 1 base, and 14 bases lay between the germline ends. The CDR3 loop spans 15 amino acids. The CDR3 is CASSASRVGNTEAFF. In DNA form, the CDR3 reads TGTGCCAGCAGCGCCTCCAGGGTGGGGAACACTGAAGCTTTCTTT.

The CDR3, as DNA: TGCGCCAGCAGCTTGTCTTCCGGGTTGGAGACCCAGTACTTC. Translating it yields CASSLSSGLETQYF. This sequence joins TRBV5-1 and TRBJ2-5; D is unclear. This CDR3 is built from 14 residues. The V end was cut by 1 base, the J end by 5 bases, with 12 bases between. Germline CDR1 SGHRS, CDR2 YFSETQ.

The chain employs TRBV28 and TRBJ2-7; unclear D gene. The V gene lost 1 base and the J gene lost 2 bases, with 15 bases spanning the gap. The CDR3 contains 16 residues. Germline V CDR1 and CDR2: MDHEN, SYDVKM. The CDR3 DNA is TGTGCCAGCAGTTTATATGGATCCGGGCCCGCCTACGAGCAGTACTTC. As protein: CASSLYGSGPAYEQYF.

The rearrangement links TRBV6-5 to TRBJ1-2; no reliable D call. The length of the CDR3 is 13 residues. The V end lost 2 bases, the J end lost 4 bases, and 8 bases lay between the germline ends. The germline V gene encodes CDR1 MNHEY and CDR2 SVGAGI. The CDR3 reads CASSYSFSYGYTF. CDR3 coding DNA: TGTGCCAGCAGTTACAGTTTTAGCTATGGCTACACCTTC.

V and J are TRBV1 and TRBJ2-7; the table's TRBD2 call for D was not verified on the DNA. TRBV1 is termed a pseudogene. The CDR3 contains 13 residues. The CDR3 is CTRTSGRSYEQYF. The CDR3 DNA sequence: TGCACCAGGACTAGCGGTAGATCCTACGAGCAGTACTTC.

The DNA for the CDR3 is TGTGCCAGCAGTTACACCAACAATCAGCCCCAGCATTTT. It codes for CASSYTNNQPQHF. This chain connects TRBV6-5 to TRBJ1-5; unclear D gene. The germline CDR1 and CDR2 sequences are MNHEY and SVGAGI. The V end lost 2 bases, the J end lost 3 bases, and 5 bases lay between the germline ends. The CDR3 totals 13 residues.

The chain carries TRBV28 and TRBJ2-5; the D call may be TRBD1 or TRBD2 (5 bases each). The DNA end favors TRBJ2-7, so the J call may be wrong. The CDR3 runs 16 residues. CDR1 and CDR2 from the germline V gene are MDHEN and SYDVKM. The CDR3 DNA reads as TGTGCCAGCAGTTTGTTTGGTCAAGGCGTGGGGGACGAGCAGTACTTC. Translated, it gives CASSLFGQGVGDEQYF.

The gene calls are TRBV7-6 and TRBJ1-2, with D hard to call. Trimming stripped 3 bases from V and 3 bases from J, with 2 bases between. CDR1 SGHVS and CDR2 FNYEAQ come from the germline V gene. This CDR3 has 11 residues. The CDR3 coding sequence is TGTGCCAGCAGCTTGGACTATGGCTACACCTTC. Protein product: CASSLDYGYTF.

J is TRBJ1-1 and V is TRBV19; D remains ambiguous. The CDR3 contains 14 residues. V lost 1 base and J lost 0, with 6 bases in between. CDR1 and CDR2 (germline): LNHDA, SQIVND (reference sequence). The CDR3 DNA is TGTGCCAGTAGTATAGGGGATATGAACACTGAAGCTTTCTTT. As protein: CASSIGDMNTEAFF.